This TCR beta chain is from a study of shared clonotypes between healthy human individuals. The CDR3 covers 16 residues. Germline V gene data show CDR1 as SGHRS and CDR2 as YFSETQ. V was cut by 3 bases and J by 0 bases, with 14 bases left in between. Sequencing used immunoSEQ multiplex PCR; TCRdb keeps in-frame clones, though not all of them. The sample records around 700,000 clones, about three quarters being singletons. This clonotype was sampled from a woman in her 30s in good health. This sequence joins TRBV5-1 and TRBJ2-3, with D possibly being TRBD1 or TRBD2 (6 bases each). The sequencing sample was made of memory CD4+ T cells sorted from blood. Subset given: CD45RA-negative fraction. The CDR3 region has the DNA TGCGCCAGCAGCTCTGGAGGGGGACCCAGCACAGATACGCAGTATTTT. This sequence encodes CASSSGGGPSTDTQYF.